Presented here are 27 T cell receptor beta chains from one specimen sequenced in a study of T cells in Graves' hyperthyroidism and ophthalmopathy. What was amplified from RNA transcripts were TCR beta CDR3 regions. Using the HTBI primer set, a first-round RT-PCR was run on the TCR CDR3. MiXCR was run by TCRdb on the multiplex PCR reads, yielding one entry per CDR3 protein. Among around 340,000 distinct CDR3 sequences, 15% to 20% were seen once, and the ten largest hold around a third. Sequencing was performed on blood. The receptors shown here come from a man aged 25-40 years with Graves' hyperthyroidism.

This clonotype was seen many times. The V call is TRBV20-1, the J call TRBJ2-7; 12 nucleotides match TRBD2. Germline V gene lookup returns CDR1 DFQATT and CDR2 SNEGSKA (reference sequence). The CDR3 length is 14 residues. J lost 2 bases, V lost 5 bases, and 4 bases had no gene match. The CDR3 region has the DNA TGCAGTGCTGAACTAGCGGGAGGACCCTACGAGCAGTACTTC. This sequence encodes CSAELAGGPYEQYF.

This chain uses TRBV19 with TRBJ2-1, with 7 bases aligning to TRBD1. CDR1 is LNHDA and CDR2 is SQIVND in the germline V gene (reference sequence). Unmatched junction bases numbered 12, after V lost 7 bases and J lost 9 bases. This CDR3 is built from 14 residues. The CDR3 DNA is TGTGCCAGTACTACCGACAGGGATGTGGCTGAGCAGTTCTTC. It specifies CASTTDRDVAEQFF.

V is TRBV4-2 and J is TRBJ1-1; a possible D gene is TRBD1 (5 bases). V lost 4 bases to trimming and J lost 5 bases, with 23 bases between them. CDR3 length equals 17 residues. Germline CDR1 reads LGHNA; CDR2 reads YNFKEQ. CDR3 sequence reads: CASSPLISRGRGTEAFF. For the CDR3, the DNA is TGTGCCAGCAGCCCCCTTATTTCGAGAGGCCGGGGGACTGAAGCTTTCTTT.

This clonotype was detected many times. This sequence joins TRBV3-1 and TRBJ1-2; maybe TRBD1 (5 bases). Trimming removed 0 bases from V and 4 bases from J, with 6 bases in between. From germline, CDR1 is LGHDT and CDR2 YNNKEL (reference sequence). CDR3 length equals 13 residues. This CDR3 is CASSQERGYGYTF. CDR3 sequence (DNA): TGTGCCAGCAGCCAAGAAAGGGGCTATGGCTACACCTTC. Full variable domain (rest looked up from reference TRBV3-1 and TRBJ1-2): DTAVSQTPKYLVTQMGNDKSIKCEQNLGHDTMYWYKQDSKKFLKIMFSYNNKELIINETVPNRFSPKSPDKAHLNLHINSLELGDSAVYFCASSQERGYGYTFGSGTRLTVV.

This clonotype was seen a few times. This rearrangement joins TRBV25-1 to TRBJ2-5, with TRBD2 identical over 14 bases. Germline V gives CDR1 MGHDK, CDR2 SYGVNS. The CDR3 is 19 residues long. The trim removed 3 bases at V and 3 bases at J, leaving 12 bases unmatched. CDR3 in DNA: TGTGCCAGCAGTGATATCGGGACTAGCGGGAGTATCGATGAAGAGACCCAGTACTTC. Its protein is CASSDIGTSGSIDEETQYF.

In its sample, this clonotype was seen once. The junction differs from germline at one of its ends, possibly a read error. The genes are TRBV28 and TRBJ2-4, with D maybe TRBD2 (5 bases). The CDR3 is 16 amino acids. Germline CDR1 MDHEN, CDR2 SYDVKM. The CDR3 coding sequence is TGTGGCAGCAGTTCTAGCTTACTCGCGGCCAAAAACATTCAGTACTTC. Its translation: CGSSSSLLAAKNIQYF. Drawing the rest from reference TRBV28 and TRBJ2-4, the complete variable domain is DVKVTQSSRYLVKRTGEKVFLECVQDMDHENMFWYRQDPGLGLRLIYFSYDVKMKEKGDIPEGYSVSREKKERFSLILESASTNQTSMYLCGSSSSLLAAKNIQYFGAGTRLSVL.

This clonotype was found many times. The chain has TRBV12-5 and TRBJ2-1; tentative D call: TRBD1 (6 bases). The CDR3 is 15 residues long. Trimming removed 6 bases from V and 9 bases from J, with 21 bases in between. Germline assignment: CDR1 LGHNT and CDR2 FRNRAP. In nucleotides, the CDR3 is TGTGCTAGTGGCCCACCCACAGGGTTGGATGGTGAGCAGTTCTTC. Its translation: CASGPPTGLDGEQFF.

This clonotype was counted ten times or more. This chain links TRBV20-1 with TRBJ2-3, with a tentative D call TRBD2 (6 bases). Germline CDR1 reads DFQATT; CDR2 reads SNEGSKA (reference sequence). Trimming stripped 4 bases from V and 8 bases from J, with 22 bases between. The CDR3 runs 15 residues. Written as DNA, the CDR3 is TGCAGTGCTAACGGAAATAGCGGAATCGATAGTACGCAGTATTTT. This translates into CSANGNSGIDSTQYF.

The J gene is TRBJ2-5, the V gene TRBV10-3, with D possibly matching TRBD1 (6 bases). The V end was cut by 6 bases, the J end by 3 bases, with 11 bases between. The CDR3 covers 13 residues. From germline, CDR1 is ENHRY and CDR2 SYGVKD. The CDR3 is CAIRQGEEETQYF. The CDR3 nucleotides are TGTGCCATCAGACAGGGAGAAGAAGAGACCCAGTACTTC.

This clonotype was counted at least ten times. This chain links TRBV27 with TRBJ2-1, with 7 bases matching TRBD2. Germline trimming cut 7 bases from V and 6 bases from J; bases unmatched to any gene: 9. Germline V CDR1 and CDR2: MNHEY, SMNVEV (reference sequence). This CDR3 has 14 amino acids. The CDR3 sequence: CASKGGSYPNEQFF. The CDR3 coding sequence is TGTGCCAGCAAGGGCGGGAGTTACCCCAATGAGCAGTTCTTC.

The gene calls are TRBV2 and TRBJ1-5; the match to TRBD1 covers 9 bases. V lost 6 bases to trimming and J lost 7 bases; unmatched junction nucleotides: 16. CDR3 size: 17 residues. Per germline, CDR1 SNHLY and CDR2 FYNNEI. Written as DNA, the CDR3 is TGTGCCAGCAGCCGGGACAGGGTAGGAGTACTCGGACAGCCCCAGCATTTT. Translating it yields CASSRDRVGVLGQPQHF.

This clonotype was observed at least ten times. This chain connects TRBV20-1 to TRBJ1-5; TRBD1 aligns across 8 bases. Germline values: CDR1 DFQATT, CDR2 SNEGSKA (reference sequence). V lost 0 bases, J lost 3 bases, and 13 bases stayed unmatched. The CDR3 runs to 18 residues. CDR3 coding DNA: TGCAGTGCTAGAGAACAGGGGGAAATTGTTTATGACAATCAGCCCCAGCATTTT. This gives the protein CSAREQGEIVYDNQPQHF.

This clonotype appeared a few times. The chain links TRBV6-5 to TRBJ2-1; 8 positions agree with TRBD2. Germline V CDR1 and CDR2: MNHEY, SVGAGI. Unmatched junction bases numbered 5, after V lost 4 bases and J lost 6 bases. The CDR3 contains 14 residues. In DNA, the CDR3 is TGTGCCAGCAGTTTAAGCGGGAGTTTCAATGAGCAGTTCTTC. It yields the protein CASSLSGSFNEQFF.

This clonotype occurred many times. V and J are TRBV18 and TRBJ2-3; D remains ambiguous. CDR3 length: 15 residues. Germline V lookup: CDR1 KGHSH, CDR2 LQKENI. Trimming removed 2 bases from V and 0 bases from J, with 9 bases in between. CDR3 DNA: TGTGCCAGCTCACCAACTCCTCCTAGCACAGATACGCAGTATTTT. It is translated as CASSPTPPSTDTQYF.

At least ten counts were recorded for this clonotype. The chain couples TRBV28 to TRBJ2-3, with 7 positions matching TRBD2. Germline V CDR1 and CDR2: MDHEN, SYDVKM. This CDR3 is 14 amino acids long. Germline trimming cut 6 bases from V and 2 bases from J; bases unmatched to any gene: 5. Written as DNA, the CDR3 is TGTGCCAGCAGGCCCGGGACTAACACAGATACGCAGTATTTT. Residues: CASRPGTNTDTQYF.

The table lists this clonotype with a few counts. The chain joins TRBV5-1 to TRBJ2-5; weak D call: TRBD2 (6 bases). Looked up from germline, CDR1 is SGHRS and CDR2 is YFSETQ. The CDR3 is 14 residues long. Trimming removed 2 bases at V and 2 bases at J, with 10 bases between. CDR3 in amino acids: CASSLERAQETQYF. The CDR3 DNA reads TGCGCCAGCAGCTTAGAGCGGGCACAAGAGACCCAGTACTTC.

At least ten counts were recorded for this clonotype. The V and J genes are TRBV5-1 and TRBJ2-1, with 13 nucleotides matching TRBD2. The ends lost 4 bases at V and 7 bases at J; junction bases unmatched: 5. CDR1 SGHRS and CDR2 YFSETQ come from the germline V gene. The CDR3 totals 15 residues. CDR3 DNA: TGCGCCAGCAGCATGGGACTAGCGGGATCAAATGAGCAGTTCTTC. Protein sequence: CASSMGLAGSNEQFF.

There are a few counts of this clonotype. The rearrangement joins TRBV6-1 to TRBJ2-2; 14 nucleotides line up with TRBD2. The ends lost 3 bases at V and 4 bases at J; junction bases unmatched: 7. The CDR3 sequence is 18 residues long. CDR1 and CDR2 from the germline V gene are MNHNS and SASEGT. The CDR3 DNA sequence: TGTGCCAGCAGTGAGATCAGGGGACTAGCGGGAGTCACCGGGGAGCTGTTTTTT. Residues: CASSEIRGLAGVTGELFF.

The chain uses TRBV12-3 or TRBV12-4 and TRBJ2-7; no clear D gene. The CDR3 totals 12 residues. V lost 6 bases, J lost 4 bases, and 10 bases lay in between. CDR3 sequence: CASSSDAYEQYF. The CDR3, as DNA: TGTGCCAGCAGCTCCGACGCATACGAGCAGTACTTC.

This chain joins TRBV19 and TRBJ2-7; D gene uncertain. V lost 8 bases and J 5 bases, leaving 13 bases between the germline ends. This CDR3 has 12 residues. Germline CDR1 is LNHDA and CDR2 is SQIVND (reference sequence). CDR3 sequence (DNA): TGTGCCAGTTCGGACGGTTTTAACGAGCAGTACTTC. The encoded protein is CASSDGFNEQYF.

As for this clonotype: A much larger clone differs by one base, so this may be a read error. V gene TRBV24-1 combines with J gene TRBJ1-1, with 10 bases matching TRBD1. Germline CDR1 is KGHDR and CDR2 is SFDVKD. The CDR3 is made up of 14 amino acids. The CDR3 loop is CATRGTGANTVAFF. The CDR3 DNA reads as TGTGCCACCAGAGGGACAGGGGCTAACACTGTAGCTTTCTTT.

The chain uses TRBV20-1 and TRBJ2-1; D is perhaps TRBD2 (6 bases). CDR1 and CDR2 from the germline V gene are DFQATT and SNEGSKA (reference sequence). Trimming removed 6 bases at V and 3 bases at J, with 15 bases between. The CDR3 contains 14 residues. The CDR3, as DNA: TGCAGTGCCTTGGGACTGGGGGGCTACAATGAGCAGTTCTTC. Translation gives CSALGLGGYNEQFF.

A few counts support this clonotype. Being one base from a much bigger clone, this may be a read error. This chain connects TRBV11-2 to TRBJ2-1; 10 bases are a match to TRBD2. CDR1 is SGHAT, CDR2 FQNNGV, per germline. This CDR3 region has 15 residues. The J segment lost 5 bases and the V segment lost 5 bases, leaving 6 bases of the junction unmatched. DNA of the CDR3: TGTGCCAGCAGCATCGGACTAGCGGAACACAATGAGCAGTTCTTC. It codes for CASSIGLAEHNEQFF.

This clonotype was detected only a few times. The rearrangement uses TRBV25-1 and TRBJ1-1; 7 nucleotides agree with TRBD1. V trimming: 4 bases; J trimming: 8 bases; junction bases outside the gene matches: 13. The CDR3 covers 15 residues. The germline V gene has CDR1 MGHDK and CDR2 SYGVNS. The CDR3 protein is CASSGEGARSTEAFF. The DNA of the CDR3 is TGTGCCAGCAGTGGTGAGGGGGCGCGGAGCACCGAAGCTTTCTTT. Using reference TRBV25-1 and TRBJ1-1 for the parts outside the CDR3, the full variable domain is EADIYQTPRYLVIGTGKKITLECSQTMGHDKMYWYQQDPGMELHLIHYSYGVNSTEKGDLSSESTVSRIRTEHFPLTLESARPSHTSQYLCASSGEGARSTEAFFGQGTRLTVV.

This chain joins TRBV7-7 and TRBJ1-4; D may be TRBD1 (6 bases). Germline V gene sequence: CDR1 SSHAT, CDR2 FNYEAQ (reference sequence). The CDR3 totals 14 residues. CDR3 nucleotide sequence: TGTGCTAGCTTAAAGTCGGACAGCAGCGAAAAACTGTTTTTT. Protein product: CASLKSDSSEKLFF.

This clonotype was recorded a few times. The chain links TRBV27 to TRBJ2-7; D uncertain. The CDR3 runs 13 residues. The ends were cut back, 0 bases at V and 4 bases at J, with 7 bases in the middle. The V gene's germline CDR1 is MNHEY and CDR2 SMNVEV (reference sequence). The CDR3 loop is CASSLSPRYEQYF. Written as DNA, the CDR3 is TGTGCCAGCAGTTTATCCCCGAGATACGAGCAGTACTTC.

Remarks on this clonotype: Being one base from a much bigger clone, this may be a read error. The chain has TRBV11-2 and TRBJ2-1; maybe TRBD1 (6 bases). The CDR3 consists of 14 residues. V was pared by 3 bases and J by 8 bases, with 14 bases between. Germline assignment: CDR1 SGHAT and CDR2 FQNNGV. CDR3 coding DNA: TGTGCCAGCAGCTTTGAGGCAGGGGACGATGAGCAGTTCTTC. As protein: CASSFEAGDDEQFF. Drawing the rest from reference TRBV11-2 and TRBJ2-1, the complete variable domain is EAGVAQSPRYKIIEKRQSVAFWCNPISGHATLYWYQQILGQGPKLLIQFQNNGVVDDSQLPKDRFSAERLKGVDSTLKIQPAKLEDSAVYLCASSFEAGDDEQFFGPGTRLTVL.